This T cell receptor (beta chain) emerged from a study of cytomegalovirus exposure and HLA in healthy donors. Study information: From donors who were HLA-typed, an early data release held 80 million or so unique TCRs. The study, taken as a whole, reports: It emerged from a later analysis that several of the most significant clusters appeared to be linked to common viral pathogens. The study assumed roughly uniform donor sequencing depth for presence/absence analyses. A further, later analysis showed that HLA-associated TCR beta chains (compared with equally common others) were more clonally expanded.

Germline V gene sequence: CDR1 GTSNPN, CDR2 SVGIG (reference sequence). The CDR3 loop spans 14 amino acids. V was clipped by 3 bases and J by 2 bases, with 14 bases between them. As concerns this clone: What it binds is unknown.

PCR was performed using 60 Vbeta and 13 Jbeta primers. Some clones are missing from TCRdb's copy, which holds only in-frame ones; the method was immunoSEQ multiplex PCR. The sample has about 98,000 clones, about 69% seen once. The receptor's source is a human donor in good health. The chain recombines TRBV30 with TRBJ2-7; a possible D gene is TRBD1 (6 bases). The sample consisted of PBMCs. CDR3 nucleotides: TGTGCCTGGAGGACGGGACAACTTACCTACGAGCAGTACTTC. Translating it yields CAWRTGQLTYEQYF.